The 12 T cell receptor beta chains below come from one sample, sequenced in a study of T cell responses to AZD1222 COVID-19 vaccine (TCRdb year 2021). Reading the label with the study, this specimen's time point is: baseline before first vaccination. Libraries were made using the immunoSEQ multiplex PCR assay. TCRdb mirrors the immuneACCESS table, restricted to in-frame sequences. Some clones are absent from its copies; in checked studies, under half trace to an unresolved V gene, and the reason for the others is unknown. This sample is represented by fewer than 150,000 clones; 75% to 90% of them were singletons. Around 1.6% of the sample is held by the ten biggest clonotypes. The sample consisted of peripheral blood, taken on day 0 of AZD1222 vaccination. These receptors came from an adult in good health.

This clone was picked up one time. The V and J genes are TRBV10-3 and TRBJ1-6; maybe TRBD1 (5 bases). V lost 2 bases and J lost 5, with 13 bases in between. The CDR3 is 16 residues long. Germline V gives CDR1 ENHRY, CDR2 SYGVKD. CDR3 coding DNA: TGTGCCATCAGTGAGGGTGTTTGGGGGGATAATTCACCCCTCCACTTT. This translates into CAISEGVWGDNSPLHF.

This chain joins TRBV6-5 and TRBJ1-6; 9 positions agree with TRBD1. CDR1 is MNHEY, CDR2 SVGAGI, per germline. The length of the CDR3 is 16 residues. V dropped 4 bases and J dropped 7; count of bases not matched to a gene: 8. The CDR3 protein is CASSLTTGTGNSPLHF. CDR3 coding DNA: TGTGCCAGCAGTTTAACTACCGGGACAGGGAATTCACCCCTCCACTTT.

The chain uses TRBV9 and TRBJ1-1; perhaps TRBD1 as D (6 bases). The CDR3 has 15 residues. Trimming left V 0 bases short and J 1 base short, with 10 bases between. The germline V gene has CDR1 SGDLS and CDR2 YYNGEE. CDR3 in DNA: TGTGCCAGCAGCGTAGTGGCGGGGGCGAACACTGAAGCTTTCTTT. Protein product: CASSVVAGANTEAFF.

This rearrangement joins TRBV29-1 to TRBJ2-5; D remains unclear. Germline CDR1 and CDR2: SQVTM and ANQGSEA. V was trimmed by 7 bases and J by 3 bases, leaving 12 bases between them. The CDR3 spans 12 residues. The CDR3 region has the DNA TGCAGCGCCTTTGGGCCGGAAGAGACCCAGTACTTC. Amino acid sequence: CSAFGPEETQYF.

The chain joins TRBV7-2 to TRBJ2-2; unclear D gene. From germline, CDR1 is SGHTA and CDR2 FQGNSA. V was cut by 7 bases and J by 5 bases, with 14 bases left in between. This CDR3 spans 14 amino acids. CDR3: CASIPGPLTGELFF. The CDR3 nucleotides are TGTGCCAGCATTCCGGGTCCTCTGACCGGGGAGCTGTTTTTT.

This chain links TRBV18 with TRBJ1-2, with a tentative D call TRBD1 (5 bases). Trimming removed 3 bases from V and 7 bases from J, with 12 bases in between. Germline assignment: CDR1 KGHSH and CDR2 LQKENI. The CDR3 has 13 amino acids. DNA of the CDR3: TGTGCCAGCTCACCGGCCGGGGCGCCTGGCTACACCTTC. Translating gives CASSPAGAPGYTF.

The gene calls are TRBV19 and TRBJ1-5; D perhaps matches TRBD1 (6 bases). The CDR3 is made up of 13 amino acids. The germline CDR1 and CDR2 sequences are LNHDA and SQIVND (reference sequence). Trimming removed 10 bases at V and 4 bases at J, with 14 bases between. CDR3 DNA sequence: TGTGCCACCGACGGGGGCGGGAATCAGCCCCAGCATTTT. Residues: CATDGGGNQPQHF.

The chain employs TRBV27 and TRBJ1-5; a weak D match, TRBD1 (6 bases). Germline-derived CDR1 and CDR2 are MNHEY and SMNVEV (reference sequence). Trimming took off 2 bases at V and 4 bases at J, with 15 bases between the two ends. This CDR3 spans 16 amino acids. CDR3 nucleotide sequence: TGTGCCAGCAGTTTAAAGTTTTTAGGGGGGAATCAGCCCCAGCATTTT. Protein sequence: CASSLKFLGGNQPQHF.

The chain is built from TRBV6-5 and TRBJ2-7; D unresolved. Trimming took off 2 bases at V and 0 bases at J, with 5 bases between the two ends. This CDR3 contains 13 residues. Germline V gene lookup returns CDR1 MNHEY and CDR2 SVGAGI. CDR3 in amino acids: CASSYRDSYEQYF. CDR3 bases: TGTGCCAGCAGTTACAGGGACTCCTACGAGCAGTACTTC.

The CDR3 loop is CASSQTSGGAYEQYF. CDR3 bases: TGTGCCAGCAGCCAAACTAGCGGGGGGGCCTACGAGCAGTACTTC. The chain links TRBV7-2 to TRBJ2-7, with 13 bases lining up with TRBD2. V shed 5 bases, J shed 2 bases, and the junction held 3 bases outside the gene matches. The CDR3 contains 15 residues. CDR1 and CDR2 from the germline V gene are SGHTA and FQGNSA. Variable domain in full (rest from reference TRBV7-2 and TRBJ2-7): GAGVSQSPSNKVTEKGKDVELRCDPISGHTALYWYRQSLGQGLEFLIYFQGNSAPDKSGLPSDRFSAERTGGSVSTLTIQRTQQEDSAVYLCASSQTSGGAYEQYFGPGTRLTVT.

The gene calls are TRBV7-2 and TRBJ1-2; D unclear. The ends were cut back, 1 base at V and 2 bases at J, with 5 bases in the middle. The CDR3 is 13 amino acids. Germline CDR1 SGHTA, CDR2 FQGNSA. Here the CDR3 DNA reads TGTGCCAGCAGCTTAGGTACAAACTATGGCTACACCTTC. It translates to CASSLGTNYGYTF.

This chain links TRBV19 with TRBJ2-5; maybe TRBD1 (7 bases). The V gene's germline CDR1 is LNHDA and CDR2 SQIVND (reference sequence). This CDR3 has 14 residues. V was trimmed by 6 bases and J by 5 bases, leaving 16 bases between them. The CDR3 is CASSQGGSGETQYF. The CDR3 DNA is TGTGCCAGTAGCCAGGGGGGTTCGGGGGAGACCCAGTACTTC.